A single T cell receptor beta chain is shown here with its context. Its cognate antigen is unknown. The entry originates in a study of CD8+CD57+ T cells in acquired aplastic anemia. Study at large: The study obtained an average of 3.2 ug of DNA from sorted CD4+ and CD8+ cells. In CD4+ cells, healthy donors produced an average of about 10.8 million reads.

Study-wide points: A significant difference in CD8+ Simpson's diversity between patients and controls was not found.

TCR beta VDJ and CDR3 profiling used genomic DNA as template. TCRdb redid the calling of the reads with MiXCR, one entry per CDR3 protein. Of around 190,000 distinct CDR3 sequences in the sample, roughly half were seen once. Germline V gives CDR1 MGHDK, CDR2 SYGVNS. The CDR3 spans 14 residues. V dropped 5 bases and J dropped 5; count of bases not matched to a gene: 5. Sequenced: sorted CD4+, CD8+, or CD8+CD57+ T cells (not recorded which) from PBMCs. The receptor was isolated from a human donor in good health, serving as a control. The chain couples TRBV25-1 to TRBJ2-3; 9 bases line up with TRBD1. The CDR3 DNA reads TGTGCCAGCAGTATCCGGGACAGGGAAGATACGCAGTATTTT. Its protein product is CASSIRDREDTQYF.